This TCR beta chain is from a study of blood T cells in healthy people across ages. About the research overall: Template switching picked up about one barcoded beta molecule for each two T cells. The study's findings and limits: As naive T cell percentage varied, TCR beta diversity correlated strongly with it. Aged donors had fewer naive CD4+ cells and lower diversity than long-lived donors.

A second PCR of about 6 to 12 cycles used a sample-barcoded 5' primer and a J-beta primer mix. Each CDR3 protein is one row after TCRdb ran MiXCR on the 5' RACE reads. The data hold some 900,000 distinct CDR3 sequences, with about 48% observed a single time. The length of the CDR3 is 14 residues. V lost 4 bases and J lost 5; bases outside the gene matches: 6. Germline values: CDR1 SGHTA, CDR2 FQGNSA. On this clonotype: Its specificity is unknown.

Total RNA amounts of at least 5 micrograms were extracted per sample. The receptor was derived from a man aged 25-45 years in good health. J is TRBJ2-7 and V is TRBV7-2, with TRBD1 matching 9 bases. The sequencing sample was made of blood. The CDR3 nucleotides read TGTGCCAGCAGCTCCCAAACAGGGGGCAACGAGCAGTACTTC. Amino acids: CASSSQTGGNEQYF.